This T cell receptor beta chain originates from a study of blood T cell repertoires in COVID-19. The wider study: Researchers got acute and convalescent COVID-19 samples from the United States, Italy and Spain. The cDNA or gDNA used as material had been derived from T cells, B-cell-depleted T cells, or PBMCs.

This CDR3 is 17 amino acids long. The ends were cut back, 0 bases at V and 1 base at J, with 15 bases in the middle. From germline, CDR1 is LGHNT and CDR2 FRNRAP. In the original analysis: Cell counts per sample came from amplifying reference gene primers. The table came from immunoSEQ multiplex PCR; TCRdb's copy has only in-frame clones and leaves some out. That table gives V, J and clone size, and the DNA gave D and trimming. The sample includes 200,000 to 300,000 clones, about 86% of them seen just once. This sequence was found in a man younger than 40 with active or convalescent COVID-19. The specimen was peripheral blood. V and J are TRBV12-5 and TRBJ1-1; tentatively, D is TRBD1 (6 bases). For the CDR3, the DNA is TGTGCTAGTGGTTTGGTACTGGGGGGGCGAACGAACACTGAAGCTTTCTTT. Protein: CASGLVLGGRTNTEAFF.